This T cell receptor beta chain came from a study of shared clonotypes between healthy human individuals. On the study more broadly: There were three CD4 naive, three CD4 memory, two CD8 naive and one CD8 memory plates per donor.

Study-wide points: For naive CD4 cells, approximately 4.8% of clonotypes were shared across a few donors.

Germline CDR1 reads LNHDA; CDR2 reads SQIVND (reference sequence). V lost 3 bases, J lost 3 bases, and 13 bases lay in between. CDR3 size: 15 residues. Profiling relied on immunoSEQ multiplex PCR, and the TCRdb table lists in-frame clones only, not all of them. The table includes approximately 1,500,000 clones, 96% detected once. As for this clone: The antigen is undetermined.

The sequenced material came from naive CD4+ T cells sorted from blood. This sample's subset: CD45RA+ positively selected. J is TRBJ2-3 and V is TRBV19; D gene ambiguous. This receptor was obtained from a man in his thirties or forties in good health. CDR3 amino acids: CASSMFGSWTDTQYF. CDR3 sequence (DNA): TGTGCCAGTAGTATGTTTGGTTCTTGGACAGATACGCAGTATTTT.